The subject of this entry is one T cell receptor beta chain. The entry originates in a study of T cells in localized non-small cell lung cancer. CDR1 is SGHDN, CDR2 FVKESK, per germline. Deletions cut 0 bases from V and 4 bases from J, with 8 bases between. CDR3 size: 14 residues. TCRdb's table, derived via immunoSEQ multiplex PCR, lists solely in-frame clones and lacks some. The sample lists approximately 7,000 clones; about 47% were seen once. The sequencing used lung tumor tissue, collected before any cancer treatment. The chain uses TRBV14 and TRBJ2-3; possibly TRBD1 for D (5 bases). This clonotype was sampled from a man aged 35 to 69 with stage III lung adenocarcinoma. The chain's CDR3 is CASSQDWGADTQYF. The CDR3 DNA reads TGTGCCAGCAGCCAAGATTGGGGCGCAGATACGCAGTATTTT. Filled out from reference TRBV14 and TRBJ2-3, the complete variable domain reads EAGVTQFPSHSVIEKGQTVTLRCDPISGHDNLYWYRRVMGKEIKFLLHFVKESKQDESGMPNNRFLAERTGGTYSTLKVQPAELEDSGVYFCASSQDWGADTQYFGPGTRLTVL.